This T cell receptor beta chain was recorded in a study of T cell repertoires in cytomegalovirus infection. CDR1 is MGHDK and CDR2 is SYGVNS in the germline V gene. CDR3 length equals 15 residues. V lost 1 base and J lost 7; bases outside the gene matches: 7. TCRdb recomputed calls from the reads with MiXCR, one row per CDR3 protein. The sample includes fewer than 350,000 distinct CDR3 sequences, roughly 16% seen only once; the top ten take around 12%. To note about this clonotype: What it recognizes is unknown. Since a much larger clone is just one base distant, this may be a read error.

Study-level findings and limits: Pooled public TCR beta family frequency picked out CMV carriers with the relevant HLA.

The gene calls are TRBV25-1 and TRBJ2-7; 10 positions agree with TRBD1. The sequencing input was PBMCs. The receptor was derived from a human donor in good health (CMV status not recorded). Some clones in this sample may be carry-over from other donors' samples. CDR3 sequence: CASSEFRGQGWEQYF. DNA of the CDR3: TGTGCCAGCAGTGAATTTCGGGGACAGGGGTGGGAGCAGTACTTC.